These T cell receptor beta chains were read from a single sample in a study of radiotherapy plus CTLA-4 blockade in lung cancer. Some clones are missing from TCRdb's copy, which holds only in-frame ones; the method was immunoSEQ multiplex PCR. The data hold about 120,000 clones, with about 77% observed a single time. Sequencing was performed on peripheral blood, taken from a patient treated with radiotherapy plus ipilimumab. The source of these receptors is a human donor with non-small cell lung cancer who had a partial response to radiotherapy plus ipilimumab. Both conserved end residues are part of each CDR3.

v_call: TRBV29-1; j_call: TRBJ2-3; cdr3_aa: CSVEEGNSGYTDTQYF
v_call: TRBV28; j_call: TRBJ1-5; cdr3_aa: CASSAGGSNQPQHF
v_call: TRBV6-1; j_call: TRBJ1-3; cdr3_aa: CASTIASSGNTIYF
v_call: TRBV7-2; j_call: TRBJ2-3; cdr3_aa: CASSLVRFGSTDTQYF
v_call: TRBV19; j_call: TRBJ2-5; cdr3_aa: CASSIPSGEQETQYF
v_call: TRBV28; j_call: TRBJ2-3; cdr3_aa: CASRGGSTDTQYF
v_call: TRBV15; j_call: TRBJ2-3; cdr3_aa: CATSRGVVAGTDTQYF
v_call: TRBV4-1; j_call: TRBJ1-1; cdr3_aa: CASSQRGSTEAFF
v_call: TRBV7-8; j_call: TRBJ1-1; cdr3_aa: CASSSEHQRNTEAFF
v_call: TRBV6-5; j_call: TRBJ1-1; cdr3_aa: CASRFDFRGDTEAFF
v_call: TRBV7-2; j_call: TRBJ2-7; cdr3_aa: CASSLTGTSGYEQYF
v_call: TRBV29-1; j_call: TRBJ1-2; cdr3_aa: CSVQASNYGYTF
v_call: TRBV30; j_call: TRBJ2-6; cdr3_aa: CAWSTGAGANVLTF
v_call: TRBV30; j_call: TRBJ2-6; cdr3_aa: CAWMGQGLSGANVLTF
v_call: TRBV4-1; j_call: TRBJ2-1; cdr3_aa: CASSQPQGLALEKGYNEQFF
v_call: TRBV6-6; j_call: TRBJ2-7; cdr3_aa: CASSPGGAPPNEQYF
v_call: TRBV27; j_call: TRBJ2-7; cdr3_aa: CASSYRDSNSYEQYF
v_call: TRBV7-3; j_call: TRBJ1-3; cdr3_aa: CASSLSPGGSSGNTIYF
v_call: TRBV7-3; j_call: TRBJ2-1; cdr3_aa: CASSPWRKNEQFF
v_call: TRBV19; j_call: TRBJ2-4; cdr3_aa: CASSISGGTGGGFAKNIQYF
v_call: TRBV5-4; j_call: .; cdr3_aa: CASSLSKYEQYF
v_call: TRBV27; j_call: TRBJ1-4; cdr3_aa: CASSSQGDEKLFF
v_call: TRBV5-6; j_call: TRBJ2-5; cdr3_aa: CASSLWGTPGETQYF
v_call: TRBV9; j_call: TRBJ1-6; cdr3_aa: CASSGANSPLHF
v_call: TRBV5-1; j_call: TRBJ1-1; cdr3_aa: CASSLTDRATEAFF
v_call: TRBV7-3; j_call: TRBJ2-1; cdr3_aa: CATKTGQGNNEQFF
v_call: TRBV28; j_call: TRBJ1-5; cdr3_aa: CASSVQGARNQPQHF
v_call: TRBV28; j_call: TRBJ1-2; cdr3_aa: CASSPGGTGGFYGYTF
v_call: TRBV28; j_call: TRBJ2-1; cdr3_aa: CASSTGTGKHNEQFF
v_call: TRBV28; j_call: TRBJ2-7; cdr3_aa: CASNDAGGPYYEQYF
v_call: TRBV11-2; j_call: TRBJ2-5; cdr3_aa: CASSLDFQGGPREQETQYF
v_call: TRBV7-9; j_call: TRBJ2-1; cdr3_aa: CASSLTPSGRFNEQFF